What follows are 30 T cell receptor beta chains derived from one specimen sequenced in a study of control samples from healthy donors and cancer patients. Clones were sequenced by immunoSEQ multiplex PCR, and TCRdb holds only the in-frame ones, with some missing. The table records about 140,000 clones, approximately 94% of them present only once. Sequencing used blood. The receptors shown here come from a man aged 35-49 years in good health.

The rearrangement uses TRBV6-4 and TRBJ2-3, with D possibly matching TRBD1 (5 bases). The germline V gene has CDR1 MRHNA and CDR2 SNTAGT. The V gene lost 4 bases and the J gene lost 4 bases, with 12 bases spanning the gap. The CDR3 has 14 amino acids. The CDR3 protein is CASSAEGAADTQYF. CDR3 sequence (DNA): TGTGCCAGCAGTGCAGAAGGGGCTGCAGATACGCAGTATTTT.

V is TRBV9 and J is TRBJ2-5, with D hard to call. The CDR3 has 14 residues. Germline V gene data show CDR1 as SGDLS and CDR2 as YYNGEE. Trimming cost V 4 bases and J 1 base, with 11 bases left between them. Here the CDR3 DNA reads TGTGCCAGCAGCTCACCCTGGGGCCAAGAGACCCAGTACTTC. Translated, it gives CASSSPWGQETQYF.

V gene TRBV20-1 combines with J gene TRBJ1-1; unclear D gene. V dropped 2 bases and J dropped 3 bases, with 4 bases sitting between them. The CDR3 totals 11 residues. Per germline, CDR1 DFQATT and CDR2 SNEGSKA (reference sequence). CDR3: CSARKDTEAFF. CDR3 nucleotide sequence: TGCAGTGCTAGAAAGGACACTGAAGCTTTCTTT.

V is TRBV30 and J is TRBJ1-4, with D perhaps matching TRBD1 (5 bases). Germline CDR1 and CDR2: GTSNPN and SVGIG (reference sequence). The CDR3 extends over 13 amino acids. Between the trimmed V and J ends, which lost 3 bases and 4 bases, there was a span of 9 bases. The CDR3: CAWSHQGNEKLFF. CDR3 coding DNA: TGTGCCTGGAGCCATCAGGGTAATGAAAAACTGTTTTTT.

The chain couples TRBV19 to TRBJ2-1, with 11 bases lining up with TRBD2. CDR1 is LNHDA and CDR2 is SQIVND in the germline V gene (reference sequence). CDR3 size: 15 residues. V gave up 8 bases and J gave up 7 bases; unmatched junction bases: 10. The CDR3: CASRSSGREKNEQFF. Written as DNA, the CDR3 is TGTGCCAGTCGAAGTAGCGGGAGGGAGAAAAATGAGCAGTTCTTC.

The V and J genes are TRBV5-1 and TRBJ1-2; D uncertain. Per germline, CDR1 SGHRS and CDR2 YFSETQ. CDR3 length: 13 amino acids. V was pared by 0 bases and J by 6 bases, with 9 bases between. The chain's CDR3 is CASSLGGLNGYTF. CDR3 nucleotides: TGCGCCAGCAGCTTGGGAGGATTGAATGGCTACACCTTC.

The chain's CDR3 is CASSPVEGAKGKLFF. The CDR3 nucleotides read TGTGCCAGCTCACCAGTCGAGGGGGCGAAGGGAAAACTGTTTTTT. The chain is built from TRBV18 and TRBJ1-4; 7 bases match TRBD1. Germline V CDR1 and CDR2: KGHSH, LQKENI. The CDR3 runs 15 residues. The junction had 10 bases not matched to a gene; V was cut back by 2 bases and J by 10 bases.

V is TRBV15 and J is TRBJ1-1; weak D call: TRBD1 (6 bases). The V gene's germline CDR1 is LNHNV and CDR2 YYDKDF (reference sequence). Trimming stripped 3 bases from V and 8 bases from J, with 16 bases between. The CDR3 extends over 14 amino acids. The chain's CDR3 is CATSSLLGGREAFF. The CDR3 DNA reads TGTGCCACCAGCAGCCTTTTGGGGGGCAGGGAAGCTTTCTTT.

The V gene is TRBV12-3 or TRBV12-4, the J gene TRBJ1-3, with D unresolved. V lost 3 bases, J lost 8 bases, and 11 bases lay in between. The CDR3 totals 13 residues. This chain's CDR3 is CASSLGTTDTIYF. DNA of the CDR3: TGTGCCAGCAGTTTGGGCACAACAGACACCATATATTTT.

This CDR3 is CASSLTYNYEQYF. Here the CDR3 DNA reads TGTGCCAGCAGTTTAACTTATAACTACGAGCAGTACTTC. The chain has TRBV27 and TRBJ2-7; D is unclear. CDR3 length: 13 residues. V lost 2 bases and J lost 3, with 8 bases in between. CDR1 is MNHEY, CDR2 SMNVEV, per germline (reference sequence).

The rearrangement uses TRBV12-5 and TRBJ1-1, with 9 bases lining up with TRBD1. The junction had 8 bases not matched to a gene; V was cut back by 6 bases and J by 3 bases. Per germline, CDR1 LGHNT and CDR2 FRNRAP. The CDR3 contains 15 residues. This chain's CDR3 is CASGPVTGGHTEAFF. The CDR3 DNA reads TGTGCTAGTGGACCTGTGACAGGGGGGCACACTGAAGCTTTCTTT. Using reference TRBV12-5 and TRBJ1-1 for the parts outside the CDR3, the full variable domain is DARVTQTPRHKVTEMGQEVTMRCQPILGHNTVFWYRQTMMQGLELLAYFRNRAPLDDSGMPKDRFSAEMPDATLATLKIQPSEPRDSAVYFCASGPVTGGHTEAFFGQGTRLTVV.

The CDR3 loop reads CASSQDRGPGNTIYF. The CDR3 nucleotides read TGCGCCAGCAGCCAGGACAGGGGGCCTGGAAACACCATATATTTT. The genes are TRBV5-1 and TRBJ1-3; TRBD1 agrees at 11 bases. The CDR3 totals 15 residues. Trimming removed 4 bases from V and 2 bases from J; junction bases left unmatched: 2. Germline loops: CDR1 SGHRS, CDR2 YFSETQ.

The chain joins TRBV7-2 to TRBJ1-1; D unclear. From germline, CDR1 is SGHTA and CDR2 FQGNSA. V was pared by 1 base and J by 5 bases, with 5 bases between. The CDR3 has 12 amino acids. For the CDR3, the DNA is TGTGCCAGCAGCTTAGGGGAGACTGAAGCTTTCTTT. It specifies CASSLGETEAFF.

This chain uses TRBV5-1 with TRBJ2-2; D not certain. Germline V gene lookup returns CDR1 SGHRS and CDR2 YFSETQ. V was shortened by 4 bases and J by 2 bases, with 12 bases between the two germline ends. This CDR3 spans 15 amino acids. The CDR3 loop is CASSRAPPNTGELFF. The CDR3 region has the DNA TGCGCCAGCAGCCGGGCGCCGCCCAACACCGGGGAGCTGTTTTTT.

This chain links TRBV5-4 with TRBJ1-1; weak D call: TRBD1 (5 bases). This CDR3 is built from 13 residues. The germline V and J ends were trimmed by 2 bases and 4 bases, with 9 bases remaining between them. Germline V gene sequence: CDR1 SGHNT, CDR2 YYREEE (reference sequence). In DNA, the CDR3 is TGTGCCAGCAGCTTACAGGCGGGCACTGAAGCTTTCTTT. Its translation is CASSLQAGTEAFF.

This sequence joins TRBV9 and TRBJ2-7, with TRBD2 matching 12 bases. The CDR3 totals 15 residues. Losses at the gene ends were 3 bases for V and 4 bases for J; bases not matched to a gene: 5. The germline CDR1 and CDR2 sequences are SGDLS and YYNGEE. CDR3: CASSATSGSTYEQYF. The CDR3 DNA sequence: TGTGCCAGCAGCGCGACTAGCGGGAGTACGTACGAGCAGTACTTC.

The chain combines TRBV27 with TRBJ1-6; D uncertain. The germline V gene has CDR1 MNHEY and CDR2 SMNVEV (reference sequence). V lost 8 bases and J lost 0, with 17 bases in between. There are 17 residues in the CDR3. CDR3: CASVRYYGSSYNSPLHF. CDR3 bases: TGTGCCAGCGTACGGTATTACGGGAGCTCCTATAATTCACCCCTCCACTTT.

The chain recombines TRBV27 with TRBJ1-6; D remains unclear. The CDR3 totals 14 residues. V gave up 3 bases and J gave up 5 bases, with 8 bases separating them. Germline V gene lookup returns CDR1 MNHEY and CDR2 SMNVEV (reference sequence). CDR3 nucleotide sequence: TGTGCCAGCAGTTTTTGGTCTGATAATTCACCCCTCCACTTT. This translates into CASSFWSDNSPLHF.

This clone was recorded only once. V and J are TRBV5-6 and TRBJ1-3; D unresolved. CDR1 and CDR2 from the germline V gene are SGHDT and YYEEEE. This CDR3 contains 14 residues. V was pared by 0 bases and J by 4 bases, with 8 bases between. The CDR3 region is CASSLGTVGNTIYF. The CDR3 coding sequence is TGTGCCAGCAGCTTGGGGACGGTCGGAAACACCATATATTTT.

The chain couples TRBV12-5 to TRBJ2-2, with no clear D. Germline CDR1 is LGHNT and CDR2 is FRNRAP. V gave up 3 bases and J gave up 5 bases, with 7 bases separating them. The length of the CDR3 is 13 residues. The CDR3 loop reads CASGFSRTGELFF. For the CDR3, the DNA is TGTGCTAGTGGTTTTAGCAGGACCGGGGAGCTGTTTTTT.

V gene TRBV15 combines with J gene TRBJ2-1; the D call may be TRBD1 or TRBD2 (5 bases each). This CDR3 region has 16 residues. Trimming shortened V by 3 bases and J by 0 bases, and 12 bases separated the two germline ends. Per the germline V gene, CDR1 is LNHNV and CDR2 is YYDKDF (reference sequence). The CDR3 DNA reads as TGTGCCACCAGCAGGTCAGGGAGCAGCTCCTACAATGAGCAGTTCTTC. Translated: CATSRSGSSSYNEQFF.

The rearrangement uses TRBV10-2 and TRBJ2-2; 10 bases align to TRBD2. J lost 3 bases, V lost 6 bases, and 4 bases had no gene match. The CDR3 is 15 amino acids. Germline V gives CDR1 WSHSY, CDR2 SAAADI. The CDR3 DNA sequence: TGCGCCAGCAGAAGAGCGGGGGGGGACACCGGGGAGCTGTTTTTT. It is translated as CASRRAGGDTGELFF.

For the CDR3, the DNA is TGTGCCAGCAGTGACTCTAGCGGGGCATACGAGCAGTACTTC. Residues: CASSDSSGAYEQYF. The chain combines TRBV2 with TRBJ2-7; TRBD2 aligns across 9 bases. Germline V lookup: CDR1 SNHLY, CDR2 FYNNEI. The CDR3 loop spans 14 amino acids. After removal of 3 bases from V and 4 bases from J, the junction contained 4 bases not matched to a gene. Full variable domain (remainder filled in from reference TRBV2 and TRBJ2-7): EPEVTQTPSHQVTQMGQEVILRCVPISNHLYFYWYRQILGQKVEFLVSFYNNEISEKSEIFDDQFSVERPDGSNFTLKIRSTKLEDSAMYFCASSDSSGAYEQYFGPGTRLTVT.

The CDR3 is CASSYQRGGTDTQYF. DNA for the CDR3: TGCGCCAGCAGCTACCAGCGGGGGGGAACAGATACGCAGTATTTT. The chain links TRBV5-1 to TRBJ2-3; 10 bases align to TRBD2. Unmatched junction bases numbered 4, after V lost 3 bases and J lost 3 bases. This CDR3 has 15 residues. Per germline, CDR1 SGHRS and CDR2 YFSETQ.

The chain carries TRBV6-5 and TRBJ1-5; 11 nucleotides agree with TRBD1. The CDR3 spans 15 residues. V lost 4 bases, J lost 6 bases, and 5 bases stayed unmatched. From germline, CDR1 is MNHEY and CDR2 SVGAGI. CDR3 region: CASSSGTGGAQPQHF. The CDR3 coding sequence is TGTGCCAGCAGTTCTGGGACAGGGGGAGCTCAGCCCCAGCATTTT.

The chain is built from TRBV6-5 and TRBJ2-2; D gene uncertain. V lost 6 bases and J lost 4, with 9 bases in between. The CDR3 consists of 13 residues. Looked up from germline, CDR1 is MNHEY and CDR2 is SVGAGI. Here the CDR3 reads CASRSRTTGELFF. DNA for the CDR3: TGTGCCAGCAGGTCCAGAACCACCGGGGAGCTGTTTTTT.

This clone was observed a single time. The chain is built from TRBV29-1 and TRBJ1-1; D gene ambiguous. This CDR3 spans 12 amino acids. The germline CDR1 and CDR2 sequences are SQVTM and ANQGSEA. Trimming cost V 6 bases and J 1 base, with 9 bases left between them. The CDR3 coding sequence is TGCAGCGTAGTAGGTACGAACACTGAAGCTTTCTTT. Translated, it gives CSVVGTNTEAFF. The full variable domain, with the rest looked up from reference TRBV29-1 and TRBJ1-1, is SAVISQKPSRDICQRGTSLTIQCQVDSQVTMMFWYRQQPGQSLTLIATANQGSEATYESGFVIDKFPISRPNLTFSTLTVSNMSPEDSSIYLCSVVGTNTEAFFGQGTRLTVV.

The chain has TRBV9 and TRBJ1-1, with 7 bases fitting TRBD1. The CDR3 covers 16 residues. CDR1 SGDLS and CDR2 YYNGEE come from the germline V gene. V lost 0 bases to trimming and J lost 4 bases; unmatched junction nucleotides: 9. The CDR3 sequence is CASSVVSDQGGTEAFF. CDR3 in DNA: TGTGCCAGCAGCGTAGTTTCGGACCAGGGGGGCACTGAAGCTTTCTTT.

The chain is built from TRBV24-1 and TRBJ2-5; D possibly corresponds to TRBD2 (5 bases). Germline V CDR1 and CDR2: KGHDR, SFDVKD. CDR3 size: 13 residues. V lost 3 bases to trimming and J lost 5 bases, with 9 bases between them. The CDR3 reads CATSDEGRETQYF. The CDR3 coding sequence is TGTGCCACCAGTGATGAGGGTCGGGAGACCCAGTACTTC.

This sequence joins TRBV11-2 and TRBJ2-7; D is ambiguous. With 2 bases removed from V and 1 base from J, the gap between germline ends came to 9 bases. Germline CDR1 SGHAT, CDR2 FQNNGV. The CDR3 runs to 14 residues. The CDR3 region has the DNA TGTGCCAGCAGCTTACAGTCGCCATCCTACGAGCAGTACTTC. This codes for CASSLQSPSYEQYF.